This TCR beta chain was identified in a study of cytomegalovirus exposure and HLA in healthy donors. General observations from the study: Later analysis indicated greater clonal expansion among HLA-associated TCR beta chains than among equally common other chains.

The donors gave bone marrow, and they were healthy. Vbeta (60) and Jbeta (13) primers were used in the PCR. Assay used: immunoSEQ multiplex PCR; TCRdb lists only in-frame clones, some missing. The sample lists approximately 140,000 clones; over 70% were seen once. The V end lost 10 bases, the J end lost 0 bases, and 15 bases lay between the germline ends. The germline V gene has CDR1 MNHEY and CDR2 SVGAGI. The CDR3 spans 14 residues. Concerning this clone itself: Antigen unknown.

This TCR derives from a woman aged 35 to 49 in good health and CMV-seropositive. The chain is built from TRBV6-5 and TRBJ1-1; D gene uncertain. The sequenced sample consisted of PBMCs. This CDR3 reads CATHLGAMNTEAFF. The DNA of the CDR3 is TGTGCCACCCACTTAGGAGCCATGAACACTGAAGCTTTCTTT.